A selection of T cell receptor beta chains follows, all from one sample in a study of blood T cell repertoires in COVID-19. Clones were read by immunoSEQ multiplex PCR, and TCRdb kept only the in-frame ones, dropping some. The sample includes roughly 60,000 clones, approximately 80% of them seen just once. Sequencing used peripheral blood. Source of these receptors: a human donor in a cohort sampled during active or convalescent COVID-19. Each CDR3 is given with its conserved first and last residue. The D gene is left open where the match is weak. Clone size is not always given. Where it is, it says once, few, many or a class for expanded clones.

D | J | V | size | CDR3 | DNA
TRBD2 | TRBJ2-5 | TRBV5-1 | . | CASSAGLAGGETQYF | TGCGCCAGCAGCGCTGGACTAGCGGGGGGGGAGACCCAGTACTTC
TRBD2 | TRBJ2-3 | TRBV19 | . | CASRKRGGTDTQYF | TGTGCCAGTAGGAAGCGGGGGGGGACAGATACGCAGTATTTT
TRBD2 | TRBJ2-1 | TRBV9 | . | CASSVATRGGYNEQFF | TGTGCCAGCAGCGTAGCTACGCGGGGGGGATACAATGAGCAGTTCTTC
. | TRBJ1-1 | TRBV6-2/TRBV6-3 | few | CASSDRPKEAFF | TGTGCCAGCAGTGACCGACCGAAGGAGGCTTTCTTT
TRBD1 | TRBJ1-5 | TRBV30 | . | CAWSPLTGQGNQPQHF | TGTGCCTGGAGTCCCCTGACAGGGCAGGGCAATCAGCCCCAGCATTTT
. | TRBJ1-5 | TRBV10-3 | . | CAISESAGMEPQHF | TGTGCCATCAGTGAGTCAGCGGGAATGGAGCCCCAGCATTTT
. | TRBJ2-7 | TRBV9 | . | CASSTIQASEQYF | TGTGCCAGCAGCACAATTCAAGCGTCCGAGCAGTACTTC
TRBD1 | TRBJ1-6 | TRBV13 | . | CASSLHRGSSPLHF | TGTGCCAGCAGTTTGCACAGGGGAAGTTCACCCCTCCACTTT
TRBD1 | TRBJ1-4 | TRBV5-1 | . | CASSSQGAPEKLFF | TGCGCCAGCAGCTCACAGGGGGCGCCTGAAAAACTGTTTTTT
. | TRBJ1-3 | TRBV7-2 | . | CASSLGGIGNTIYF | TGTGCCAGCAGCTTAGGCGGTATTGGAAACACCATATATTTT
TRBD2 | TRBJ2-1 | TRBV11-3 | . | CASSIRGGPYNEQFF | TGTGCCAGCAGCATCCGGGGGGGCCCTTACAATGAGCAGTTCTTC
TRBD1 | TRBJ1-1 | TRBV6-2/TRBV6-3 | . | CASSSHGQGSTEAFF | TGTGCCAGCAGTTCCCACGGACAGGGGTCGACTGAAGCTTTCTTT
TRBD1 | TRBJ2-2 | TRBV7-2 | . | CASSGGQGRGTGELFF | TGTGCCAGCAGCGGGGGACAGGGGCGAGGCACCGGGGAGCTGTTTTTT
TRBD1 | TRBJ1-3 | TRBV4-1 | . | CASSQIQDRGSGNTIYF | TGCGCCAGCAGCCAAATCCAAGACAGGGGTAGTGGAAACACCATATATTTT
TRBD2 | TRBJ2-7 | TRBV6-6 | . | CASSFQTSGSYEQYF | TGTGCCAGCAGTTTTCAGACTAGCGGGTCCTACGAGCAGTACTTC
TRBD1 | TRBJ2-7 | TRBV4-3 | . | CASSQDGTGRYEQYF | TGCGCCAGCAGCCAAGATGGGACAGGGAGATACGAGCAGTACTTC
. | TRBJ2-1 | TRBV12-3/TRBV12-4 | . | CASSPVQANEQFF | TGTGCCAGCAGTCCAGTACAGGCTAATGAGCAGTTCTTC
TRBD1 | TRBJ2-2 | TRBV9 | medium-sized | CASSGQGRTSTGELFF | TGTGCCAGCAGCGGACAGGGCCGAACAAGCACCGGGGAGCTGTTTTTT
. | TRBJ2-1 | TRBV6-5 | . | CASSPPSVNEQFF | TGTGCCAGCAGTCCCCCGTCAGTCAATGAGCAGTTCTTC
TRBD2 | TRBJ2-1 | TRBV5-5 | once | CASSSLGGGNYNEQFF | TGTGCCAGCAGCTCCCTTGGGGGGGGGAACTACAATGAGCAGTTCTTC
TRBD2 | TRBJ2-5 | TRBV6-4 | . | CASSVSGGVGETQYF | TGTGCCAGCAGTGTCAGCGGGGGCGTAGGCGAGACCCAGTACTTC
. | TRBJ2-5 | TRBV6-2/TRBV6-3 | . | CASSRGGPETQYF | TGTGCCAGCAGTCGAGGGGGACCAGAGACCCAGTACTTC
. | TRBJ1-1 | TRBV9 | . | CASSPHREGTEAFF | TGTGCCAGCAGCCCTCACAGGGAAGGCACTGAAGCTTTCTTT
. | TRBJ2-1 | TRBV2 | . | CASSDQAGYNEQFF | TGTGCCAGCAGTGACCAGGCAGGCTACAATGAGCAGTTCTTC
TRBD2 | TRBJ2-1 | TRBV6-4 | . | CASSDGVAGGHEQFF | TGTGCCAGCAGTGACGGGGTAGCGGGTGGCCATGAGCAGTTCTTC
. | TRBJ1-2 | TRBV11-2 | . | CASSLVSAANYGYTF | TGTGCCAGCAGCTTAGTCTCAGCGGCTAACTATGGCTACACCTTC
TRBD1 | TRBJ1-6 | TRBV7-9 | . | CASSITGESPLHF | TGTGCCAGCAGCATCACAGGGGAGTCACCCCTCCACTTT
TRBD2 | TRBJ2-3 | TRBV3-1/TRBV3-2 | . | CASSHSGGGDTQYF | TGTGCCAGCAGCCACTCCGGCGGGGGTGATACGCAGTATTTT
TRBD2 | TRBJ2-1 | TRBV9 | . | CASSPEGGARSYNEQFF | TGTGCCAGCAGCCCCGAGGGAGGGGCGCGCTCCTACAATGAGCAGTTCTTC
. | TRBJ2-5 | TRBV24-1 | . | CATSASGGPQETQYF | TGTGCCACCAGCGCCTCCGGGGGGCCCCAAGAGACCCAGTACTTC
TRBD2 | TRBJ2-5 | TRBV11-2 | . | CASSFTSGGSKETQYF | TGTGCCAGCAGCTTCACTAGCGGGGGGTCGAAAGAGACCCAGTACTTC
TRBD2 | TRBJ2-5 | TRBV25-1 | few | CASSSAAAGGQETQYF | TGTGCCAGCAGTTCGGCGGCCGCGGGGGGGCAAGAGACCCAGTACTTC
TRBD1 | TRBJ2-7 | TRBV5-4 | . | CASSSDRVSYEQYF | TGTGCCAGCAGTTCCGACAGGGTCTCCTACGAGCAGTACTTC
. | TRBJ1-5 | TRBV2 | . | CASSGATGGAGQPQHF | TGTGCCAGCAGTGGGGCGACTGGGGGGGCAGGACAGCCCCAGCATTTT
. | TRBJ1-6 | TRBV2 | . | CASRNFKGVYSPLHF | TGTGCCAGCAGGAACTTCAAGGGGGTTTATTCACCCCTCCACTTT
TRBD2 | TRBJ2-3 | TRBV7-2 | . | CASSPLGKRGVGDTQYF | TGTGCCAGCAGCCCCCTGGGGAAGCGGGGGGTTGGAGATACGCAGTATTTT
TRBD1 | TRBJ1-4 | TRBV30 | . | CAWSVGGPDEKLFF | TGTGCCTGGAGTGTAGGGGGCCCGGATGAAAAACTGTTTTTT
. | TRBJ2-7 | TRBV19 | . | CASSIDRYRYEQYF | TGTGCCAGTAGTATTGACAGGTATCGCTACGAGCAGTACTTC
TRBD1 | TRBJ1-2 | TRBV7-8 | . | CASSGSQGVGYGYTF | TGTGCCAGCAGCGGCTCACAGGGGGTCGGGTATGGCTACACCTTC
TRBD2 | TRBJ2-7 | TRBV4-1 | . | CASSQAGPSGGDRVYEQYF | TGCGCCAGCAGCCAAGCGGGTCCTAGCGGGGGGGATAGAGTCTACGAGCAGTACTTC
. | TRBJ1-1 | TRBV6-6 | . | CASSYSAEAFF | TGTGCCAGCAGTTACAGCGCAGAAGCTTTCTTT
. | TRBJ2-6 | TRBV7-9 | . | CASSQVVSGANVLTF | TGTGCCAGCAGCCAGGTCGTCTCTGGGGCCAACGTCCTGACTTTC
TRBD1 | TRBJ1-5 | TRBV7-2 | . | CASSLAHTGVDQPQHF | TGTGCCAGCAGCTTAGCGCATACAGGGGTCGATCAGCCCCAGCATTTT
TRBD1 | TRBJ2-7 | TRBV6-5 | . | CASSPGQGSREQYF | TGTGCCAGCAGTCCCGGACAGGGTTCCCGCGAGCAGTACTTC
. | TRBJ2-7 | TRBV7-2 | . | CASSRGSSSPYEQYF | TGTGCCAGCAGTAGAGGCTCCTCAAGCCCCTACGAGCAGTACTTC
. | TRBJ1-6 | TRBV6-4 | . | CASSEGSRRNSPLHF | TGTGCCAGCAGTGAGGGGAGTCGTCGGAATTCACCCCTCCACTTT